The 9 T cell receptor beta chains presented below share a single source sample, sequenced in a study of T-cell memory formation after mild COVID-19. A single record per CDR3 protein comes from TCRdb applying MiXCR to the 5' RACE reads. In the table there are around 410,000 distinct CDR3 sequences, 20% to 30% of which are singletons. The sequenced sample consisted of PBMCs or a T cell subset sorted from them (not recorded which). The receptors derive from an adult woman who had mild COVID-19 (a few samples of this study predate the infection). Cell type and time point are not known.

This clonotype has a handful of counts. V usage is TRBV7-9 and J usage is TRBJ2-3; a weak D match, TRBD2 (6 bases). Trimming left V 10 bases short and J 0 bases short, with 17 bases between. The CDR3 spans 15 residues. Germline V lookup: CDR1 SEHNR, CDR2 FQNEAQ (reference sequence). CDR3 DNA: TGTGCCACCGCCGGGGGAGTCTCGAGCACAGATACGCAGTATTTT. Translation: CATAGGVSSTDTQYF.

This clonotype was seen more than once but under ten times. V usage is TRBV6-6 and J usage is TRBJ1-2; D perhaps matches TRBD1 (6 bases). This CDR3 has 13 amino acids. With 7 bases removed from V and 3 bases from J, the gap between germline ends came to 12 bases. Germline values: CDR1 MNHNY, CDR2 SVGAGI (reference sequence). This CDR3 is CASTPTGDYGYTF. CDR3 bases: TGTGCCAGCACTCCGACAGGAGACTATGGCTACACCTTC.

The chain links TRBV10-3 to TRBJ1-2, with unresolved D. There are 15 residues in the CDR3. The ends were cut back, 3 bases at V and 4 bases at J, with 15 bases in the middle. The germline gives CDR1 ENHRY, CDR2 SYGVKD. The CDR3 loop is CAISDMAERTYGYTF. CDR3 DNA sequence: TGTGCCATCAGTGATATGGCAGAACGCACCTATGGCTACACCTTC.

This clonotype occurred a few times. CDR3: CASSLNGGRDYEQYF. Written as DNA, the CDR3 is TGTGCCAGCAGCTTAAACGGTGGCAGGGACTACGAGCAGTACTTC. This chain joins TRBV7-3 and TRBJ2-7; possibly TRBD1 for D (5 bases). The CDR3 runs 15 residues. With 1 base removed from V and 3 bases from J, the gap between germline ends came to 13 bases. From germline, CDR1 is SGHTA and CDR2 FQGTGA.

The rearrangement joins TRBV27 to TRBJ2-1; 8 nucleotides agree with TRBD2. J was trimmed by 5 bases and V by 7 bases; bases with no gene match: 10. The germline V gene has CDR1 MNHEY and CDR2 SMNVEV (reference sequence). The CDR3 has 15 residues. The CDR3 region has the DNA TGTGCCAGCAACCTATTAGCGGGGAACCACAATGAGCAGTTCTTC. Translated, it gives CASNLLAGNHNEQFF.

This chain uses TRBV7-6 with TRBJ2-7; 8 nucleotides align to TRBD1. The CDR3 totals 16 residues. V lost 4 bases, J lost 2 bases, and 10 bases stayed unmatched. Germline CDR1 reads SGHVS; CDR2 reads FNYEAQ. The CDR3: CASSYGTGGWPYEQYF. The DNA of the CDR3 is TGTGCCAGCAGCTACGGAACAGGGGGATGGCCCTACGAGCAGTACTTC. Full variable domain (rest looked up from reference TRBV7-6 and TRBJ2-7): GAGVSQSPRYKVTKRGQDVALRCDPISGHVSLYWYRQALGQGPEFLTYFNYEAQQDKSGLPNDRFSAERPEGSISTLTIQRTEQRDSAMYRCASSYGTGGWPYEQYFGPGTRLTVT.

J is TRBJ2-3 and V is TRBV5-6; D is uncertain. Trimming left V 1 base short and J 0 bases short, with 9 bases between. This CDR3 comprises 15 residues. Per germline, CDR1 SGHDT and CDR2 YYEEEE. Here the CDR3 reads CASSLSVASTDTQYF. The CDR3, as DNA: TGTGCCAGCAGCTTGTCAGTTGCTAGCACAGATACGCAGTATTTT.

This clonotype was recorded a few times. V gene TRBV5-1 combines with J gene TRBJ2-3; TRBD1 agrees at 8 bases. The J segment lost 1 base and the V segment lost 2 bases, leaving 6 bases of the junction unmatched. This CDR3 region has 16 residues. Germline V gene sequence: CDR1 SGHRS, CDR2 YFSETQ. The CDR3 is CASSLDRGARTDTQYF. For the CDR3, the DNA is TGCGCCAGCAGCTTAGACAGGGGAGCGCGCACAGATACGCAGTATTTT.

This clonotype was detected a few times. The chain couples TRBV12-3 or TRBV12-4 to TRBJ2-4; D gene ambiguous. This CDR3 region has 17 residues. Trimming stripped 1 base from V and 0 bases from J, with 13 bases between. The CDR3 nucleotides read TGTGCCAGCAGTTTAGGGCAGATCCGACTAGCCAAAAACATTCAGTACTTC. Its translation: CASSLGQIRLAKNIQYF.